These 32 T cell receptor beta chains share one sample of origin, sequenced in a study of OX40 agonist ivuxolimab in advanced cancers. Clones were read by immunoSEQ multiplex PCR, and TCRdb kept only the in-frame ones, dropping some. This table has 60,000 or so clones, less than 90% appearing once. The sample consisted of CD4+ or CD8+ T cells sorted from blood, taken in a trial of the OX40 agonist ivuxolimab. Every receptor here comes from an adult with an advanced solid tumor such as melanoma, head and neck, liver or kidney cancer.

This clone was seen just once. V and J are TRBV5-4 and TRBJ2-3; TRBD1 might be the D (6 bases). Trimming removed 3 bases at V and 4 bases at J, with 12 bases between. This CDR3 contains 14 residues. Germline V gene data show CDR1 as SGHNT and CDR2 as YYREEE (reference sequence). Here the CDR3 DNA reads TGTGCCAGCAGCTCCCAGAAGGGGGCAGATACGCAGTATTTT. This encodes CASSSQKGADTQYF. Full variable domain (remainder filled in from reference TRBV5-4 and TRBJ2-3): ETGVTQSPTHLIKTRGQQVTLRCSSQSGHNTVSWYQQALGQGPQFIFQYYREEENGRGNFPPRFSGLQFPNYSSELNVNALELDDSALYLCASSSQKGADTQYFGPGTRLTVL.

The gene calls are TRBV28 and TRBJ2-7; D might be TRBD2 (6 bases). The CDR3 totals 15 residues. V lost 6 bases to trimming and J lost 2 bases, with 17 bases between them. Germline loops: CDR1 MDHEN, CDR2 SYDVKM. The DNA for the CDR3 is TGTGCCAGCAGCCTAGGCGGGACCTGGGCCTACGAGCAGTACTTC. Its translation is CASSLGGTWAYEQYF.

The rearrangement uses TRBV4-1 and TRBJ1-6; TRBD1 aligns across 7 bases. The trim removed 3 bases at V and 14 bases at J, leaving 7 bases unmatched. Germline V gives CDR1 MGHRA, CDR2 YSYEKL. The length of the CDR3 is 13 residues. CDR3 residues: CASSQGGGWSLHF. In DNA form, the CDR3 reads TGCGCCAGCAGCCAGGGAGGGGGCTGGTCCCTCCACTTT.

This chain joins TRBV5-6 and TRBJ2-5; D remains ambiguous. The CDR3 is made up of 12 amino acids. The germline gives CDR1 SGHDT, CDR2 YYEEEE. V lost 0 bases, J lost 5 bases, and 5 bases lay in between. This CDR3 is CASSLVEETQYF. CDR3 bases: TGTGCCAGCAGCTTGGTCGAGGAGACCCAGTACTTC.

CDR3 sequence: CASSEYRAPEEETQYF. DNA of the CDR3: TGTGCCAGCAGTGAATATAGAGCGCCCGAGGAAGAGACCCAGTACTTC. This chain links TRBV6-1 with TRBJ2-5, with D unresolved. This CDR3 contains 16 residues. Looked up from germline, CDR1 is MNHNS and CDR2 is SASEGT. V dropped 2 bases and J dropped 3 bases, with 16 bases sitting between them.

This clone was detected once. This chain connects TRBV15 to TRBJ1-5; no reliable D call. This CDR3 spans 15 amino acids. V was cut by 0 bases and J by 10 bases, with 16 bases left in between. Looked up from germline, CDR1 is LNHNV and CDR2 is YYDKDF (reference sequence). This chain's CDR3 is CATSRDMTLGGPQHF. Here the CDR3 DNA reads TGTGCCACCAGCAGAGATATGACTCTCGGAGGTCCCCAGCATTTT. Filled out from reference TRBV15 and TRBJ1-5, the complete variable domain reads DAMVIQNPRYQVTQFGKPVTLSCSQTLNHNVMYWYQQKSSQAPKLLFHYYDKDFNNEADTPDNFQSRRPNTSFCFLDIRSPGLGDTAMYLCATSRDMTLGGPQHFGDGTRLSIL.

V is TRBV19 and J is TRBJ2-3, with D possibly matching TRBD2 (7 bases). The V gene's germline CDR1 is LNHDA and CDR2 SQIVND (reference sequence). The CDR3 consists of 14 residues. Between the trimmed V and J ends, which lost 10 bases and 0 bases, there was a span of 14 bases. Here the CDR3 DNA reads TGTGCCACCTCGAGCGGGACAAGCACAGATACGCAGTATTTT. Protein product: CATSSGTSTDTQYF.

V gene TRBV7-2 combines with J gene TRBJ2-7, with 8 positions matching TRBD2. Germline V gene sequence: CDR1 SGHTA, CDR2 FQGNSA. Trimming at V came to 1 base and at J to 4 bases, leaving 3 bases not matched to a gene. CDR3 length: 14 residues. The chain's CDR3 is CASSLERGMYEQYF. CDR3 DNA sequence: TGTGCCAGCAGCTTAGAGCGGGGGATGTACGAGCAGTACTTC.

This sequence joins TRBV7-3 and TRBJ2-3; TRBD1 agrees at 7 bases. J was trimmed by 4 bases and V by 6 bases; bases with no gene match: 7. This CDR3 has 14 amino acids. CDR1 and CDR2 (germline): SGHTA, FQGTGA. In DNA, the CDR3 is TGTGCCAGCAGTCTCATCCAGGGGGCAGATACGCAGTATTTT. The encoded protein is CASSLIQGADTQYF.

The CDR3: CASSSPTSGPSYEQYF. The CDR3, as DNA: TGTGCCAGCAGTAGCCCGACTAGCGGCCCCTCCTACGAGCAGTACTTC. The chain combines TRBV28 with TRBJ2-5, with 9 bases fitting TRBD2. The last part of the DNA fits TRBJ2-7 better; the J call may be wrong. Germline V gene data show CDR1 as MDHEN and CDR2 as SYDVKM. The CDR3 is made up of 16 amino acids.

This clone has just a few counts. The genes are TRBV16 and TRBJ1-5, with no clear D. Between the trimmed V and J ends, which lost 4 bases and 5 bases, there was a span of 12 bases. CDR1 is KGHSY and CDR2 is FQNENV in the germline V gene. The CDR3 totals 14 residues. CDR3 DNA: TGTGCCAGCAGCCCCCTTGACGGGGATCAGCCCCAGCATTTT. This codes for CASSPLDGDQPQHF.

The rearrangement uses TRBV6-1 and TRBJ1-2; 7 bases are a match to TRBD1. With V trimmed by 5 bases and J by 3 bases, 6 bases remained unmatched. This CDR3 is built from 14 residues. Germline CDR1 is MNHNS and CDR2 is SASEGT. CDR3 DNA sequence: TGTGCCAGCAGTCTGAGGACAGGAGACTATGGCTACACCTTC. It encodes CASSLRTGDYGYTF.

This clone was picked up a small number of times. The rearrangement uses TRBV13 and TRBJ2-1, with D perhaps TRBD2 (6 bases). The V and J ends lost 4 bases and 6 bases respectively, with 16 bases between them. CDR3 size: 15 residues. In germline, CDR1 is PRHDT, CDR2 FYEKMQ (reference sequence). CDR3 loop: CASSSSRAGGNEQFF. CDR3 coding DNA: TGTGCCAGCAGCTCCTCACGGGCCGGGGGCAATGAGCAGTTCTTC.

The chain joins TRBV27 to TRBJ2-3; TRBD2 matches at 7 bases. CDR1 is MNHEY and CDR2 is SMNVEV in the germline V gene (reference sequence). After removal of 4 bases from V and 2 bases from J, the junction contained 9 bases not matched to a gene. The CDR3 is 16 residues long. The CDR3 DNA reads TGTGCCAGCAGTTGGACGGGAGGCCCTTTCACAGATACGCAGTATTTT. The encoded protein is CASSWTGGPFTDTQYF.

This rearrangement joins TRBV28 to TRBJ2-1; D possibly uses TRBD1 or TRBD2 (5 bases each). Germline V gives CDR1 MDHEN, CDR2 SYDVKM. V was cut by 6 bases and J by 0 bases, with 27 bases left in between. This CDR3 region has 20 residues. Here the CDR3 reads CASSSPLAGTVKSSYNEQFF. The CDR3 DNA reads as TGTGCCAGCAGCTCACCACTCGCCGGGACCGTTAAAAGCTCCTACAATGAGCAGTTCTTC. The complete variable domain, with remaining parts taken from reference TRBV28 and TRBJ2-1, reads DVKVTQSSRYLVKRTGEKVFLECVQDMDHENMFWYRQDPGLGLRLIYFSYDVKMKEKGDIPEGYSVSREKKERFSLILESASTNQTSMYLCASSSPLAGTVKSSYNEQFFGPGTRLTVL.

This chain joins TRBV18 and TRBJ2-1; D tentatively reads TRBD1 or TRBD2 (5 bases each). Germline V CDR1 and CDR2: KGHSH, LQKENI. This CDR3 contains 15 residues. With 2 bases removed from V and 8 bases from J, the gap between germline ends came to 16 bases. CDR3 DNA: TGTGCCAGCTCACCAGGGGAGCTAAGGGACCATGAGCAGTTCTTC. Translated: CASSPGELRDHEQFF.

The V call is TRBV6-1, the J call TRBJ2-1; 12 positions match TRBD1. Germline V CDR1 and CDR2: MNHNS, SASEGT. This CDR3 is built from 15 residues. Germline trimming cut 6 bases from V and 4 bases from J; bases unmatched to any gene: 4. The CDR3 nucleotides read TGTGCCAGCAGGTCGGGACAGGGGGCATACAATGAGCAGTTCTTC. Protein sequence: CASRSGQGAYNEQFF.

The count of this clone is one. The gene calls are TRBV4-1 and TRBJ2-3, with 15 nucleotides matching TRBD2. Germline V lookup: CDR1 MGHRA, CDR2 YSYEKL. The CDR3 sequence is 17 residues long. V lost 5 bases, J lost 4 bases, and 7 bases stayed unmatched. As DNA, the CDR3 is TGCGCCAGCAGCAGGACTAGCGGGGGGGCCCATTCAGATACGCAGTATTTT. Translated, it gives CASSRTSGGAHSDTQYF.

The rearrangement joins TRBV5-4 to TRBJ2-1; D is possibly TRBD1 (6 bases). Germline CDR1 SGHNT, CDR2 YYREEE (reference sequence). The V gene lost 4 bases and the J gene lost 15 bases, with 14 bases spanning the gap. This CDR3 is built from 11 residues. The CDR3 coding sequence is TGTGCCAGCAGCCCCGGGACAAGTTTGTTCTTC. Its translation is CASSPGTSLFF.

The V call is TRBV15, the J call TRBJ2-4; D not certain. From germline, CDR1 is LNHNV and CDR2 YYDKDF (reference sequence). The CDR3 runs 18 residues. V was pared by 0 bases and J by 2 bases, with 17 bases between. This CDR3 is CATSRDGQTTSPKNIQYF. The CDR3 DNA is TGTGCCACCAGCAGAGACGGGCAGACGACCAGTCCCAAAAACATTCAGTACTTC.

This sequence joins TRBV12-5 and TRBJ2-4; 7 bases map to TRBD1. V shed 0 bases, J shed 0 bases, and the junction held 5 bases outside the gene matches. The CDR3 runs to 17 residues. Germline CDR1 reads LGHNT; CDR2 reads FRNRAP. The CDR3 reads CASGLVRDSIAKNIQYF. CDR3 DNA sequence: TGTGCTAGTGGTTTGGTACGGGACAGCATAGCCAAAAACATTCAGTACTTC. Complete variable domain (other parts from reference TRBV12-5 and TRBJ2-4): DARVTQTPRHKVTEMGQEVTMRCQPILGHNTVFWYRQTMMQGLELLAYFRNRAPLDDSGMPKDRFSAEMPDATLATLKIQPSEPRDSAVYFCASGLVRDSIAKNIQYFGAGTRLSVL.

The rearrangement links TRBV6-5 to TRBJ2-1; D may be TRBD1 or TRBD2 (5 bases each). The V gene lost 7 bases and the J gene lost 8 bases, with 21 bases spanning the gap. The CDR3 length is 15 residues. Germline CDR1 and CDR2: MNHEY and SVGAGI. The CDR3: CASTDDGDSRDEQFF. The CDR3 nucleotides are TGTGCCAGCACCGATGACGGGGATTCCAGGGATGAGCAGTTCTTC.

The table lists this clone with a count of one. The chain has TRBV10-3 and TRBJ2-7, with 7 bases fitting TRBD2. Germline lookup yields CDR1 ENHRY and CDR2 SYGVKD. The V segment lost 4 bases and the J segment 0 bases; nucleotides outside the gene matches: 3. The CDR3 extends over 14 amino acids. CDR3 amino acids: CAISGTSDSYEQYF. The CDR3 DNA is TGTGCCATCAGTGGAACTAGCGACTCCTACGAGCAGTACTTC.

The chain couples TRBV7-8 to TRBJ1-2, with TRBD1 as a possible D gene (6 bases). V was trimmed by 5 bases and J by 2 bases, leaving 15 bases between them. This CDR3 contains 15 residues. Germline values: CDR1 SGHVS, CDR2 FQNEAQ. CDR3 loop: CASSIRGGTNYGYTF. In DNA form, the CDR3 reads TGTGCCAGCAGCATAAGAGGGGGTACGAACTATGGCTACACCTTC.

V is TRBV27 and J is TRBJ2-2, with 9 bases identical to TRBD1. Germline V lookup: CDR1 MNHEY, CDR2 SMNVEV (reference sequence). This CDR3 contains 15 residues. V gave up 4 bases and J gave up 4 bases; unmatched junction bases: 4. In nucleotides, the CDR3 is TGTGCCAGCAGTTGGGGACAGGGACTCACCGGGGAGCTGTTTTTT. Translation gives CASSWGQGLTGELFF.

V is TRBV29-1 and J is TRBJ1-2, with a possible D match to TRBD1 (5 bases). CDR1 is SQVTM, CDR2 ANQGSEA, per germline. The CDR3 length is 13 residues. Trimming took off 2 bases at V and 4 bases at J, with 11 bases between the two ends. This CDR3 reads CSVERQGGYGYTF. CDR3 coding DNA: TGCAGCGTTGAACGGCAGGGTGGCTATGGCTACACCTTC.

The CDR3 region is CASPMQANTEAFF. In DNA, the CDR3 is TGTGCCAGCCCAATGCAGGCAAACACTGAAGCTTTCTTT. This sequence joins TRBV2 and TRBJ1-1; D ambiguous. V was cut by 8 bases and J by 2 bases, with 12 bases left in between. The CDR3 loop spans 13 amino acids. Per germline, CDR1 SNHLY and CDR2 FYNNEI.

This clone was counted only a few times. This chain connects TRBV7-2 to TRBJ2-7; 11 positions agree with TRBD1. The ends lost 5 bases at V and 2 bases at J; junction bases unmatched: 5. The CDR3 is made up of 15 amino acids. Germline V gene lookup returns CDR1 SGHTA and CDR2 FQGNSA. CDR3 protein: CASSRTGQGAYEQYF. For the CDR3, the DNA is TGTGCCAGCAGCCGTACGGGACAGGGGGCCTACGAGCAGTACTTC.

Worth noting for this clone: This same CDR3 is encoded by further DNA sequences in the sample. The chain uses TRBV14 and TRBJ2-5; perhaps D is TRBD1 or TRBD2 (6 bases each). The CDR3 extends over 17 amino acids. V lost 3 bases, J lost 2 bases, and 19 bases lay in between. Germline values: CDR1 SGHDN, CDR2 FVKESK. CDR3 sequence (DNA): TGTGCCAGCAGCCAGGTCTACGGGGGCGCTTGGCAAGAGACCCAGTACTTC. Its protein product is CASSQVYGGAWQETQYF.

The V call is TRBV6-5, the J call TRBJ2-5, with D perhaps matching TRBD2 (5 bases). CDR3 length equals 16 residues. Germline CDR1 and CDR2: MNHEY and SVGAGI. V shed 0 bases and J shed 1 base, with 12 bases lying between them. The CDR3 DNA is TGTGCCAGCAGTTACTCCGGGATGACCATCCAAGAGACCCAGTACTTC. Translation: CASSYSGMTIQETQYF.

This rearrangement joins TRBV6-4 to TRBJ2-3; possible D gene TRBD2, 5 bases. This CDR3 is 11 amino acids long. The germline V gene encodes CDR1 MRHNA and CDR2 SNTAGT. The V end lost 10 bases, the J end lost 8 bases, and 13 bases lay between the germline ends. CDR3 loop: CATGIVGTQYF. The CDR3 bases are TGTGCCACGGGAATCGTAGGTACGCAGTATTTT.

The chain combines TRBV27 with TRBJ1-5; 7 nucleotides match TRBD1. The junction had 2 bases not matched to a gene; V was cut back by 5 bases and J by 1 base. Germline V gene lookup returns CDR1 MNHEY and CDR2 SMNVEV (reference sequence). The CDR3 loop spans 14 amino acids. CDR3 sequence reads: CASSTGVSNQPQHF. CDR3 DNA: TGTGCCAGCAGTACAGGGGTGAGCAATCAGCCCCAGCATTTT.